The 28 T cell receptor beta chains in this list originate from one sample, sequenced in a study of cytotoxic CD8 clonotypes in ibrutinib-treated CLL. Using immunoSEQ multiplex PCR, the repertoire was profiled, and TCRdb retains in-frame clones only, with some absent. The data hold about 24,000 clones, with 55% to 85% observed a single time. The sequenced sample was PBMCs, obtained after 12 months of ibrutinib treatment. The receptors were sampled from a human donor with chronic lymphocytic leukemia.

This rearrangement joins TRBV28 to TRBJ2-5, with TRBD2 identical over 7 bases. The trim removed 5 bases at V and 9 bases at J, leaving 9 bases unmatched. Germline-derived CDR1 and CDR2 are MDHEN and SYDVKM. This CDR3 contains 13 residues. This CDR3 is CASSVSGGLAQYF. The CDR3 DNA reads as TGTGCCAGCAGTGTATCCGGGGGGTTGGCCCAGTACTTC.

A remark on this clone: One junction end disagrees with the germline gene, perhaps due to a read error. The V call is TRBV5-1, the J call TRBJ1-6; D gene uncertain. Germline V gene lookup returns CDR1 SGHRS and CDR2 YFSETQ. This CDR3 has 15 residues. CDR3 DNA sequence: TGCGCCAGCAGCTTGGATGGTAAATGGAATTCACCCCTCCGCTTT. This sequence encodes CASSLDGKWNSPLRF.

The CDR3: CASSLALDWGKGYTF. DNA for the CDR3: TGTGCCAGCAGCTTAGCCCTGGACTGGGGAAAAGGCTACACCTTC. The rearrangement uses TRBV7-2 and TRBJ1-2; no definite D call. Trimming removed 0 bases at V and 8 bases at J, with 16 bases between. This CDR3 is built from 15 residues. Germline V gene data show CDR1 as SGHTA and CDR2 as FQGNSA.

The CDR3 protein is CASSLVALTGNEQFF. In DNA form, the CDR3 reads TGTGCCAGCAGCTTAGTGGCGCTGACTGGCAATGAGCAGTTCTTC. The chain recombines TRBV7-9 with TRBJ2-1; D call uncertain. The CDR3 is 15 residues long. Germline V gives CDR1 SEHNR, CDR2 FQNEAQ (reference sequence). Trimming took 1 base from V and 6 from J, leaving 13 bases between them.

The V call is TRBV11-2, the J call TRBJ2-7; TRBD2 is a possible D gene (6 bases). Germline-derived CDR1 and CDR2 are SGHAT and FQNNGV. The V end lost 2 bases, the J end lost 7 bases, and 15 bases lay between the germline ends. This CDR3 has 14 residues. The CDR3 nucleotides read TGTGCCAGCAGCTTACCCTTCGGTGGGGGGGAGCAGTACTTC. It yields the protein CASSLPFGGGEQYF.

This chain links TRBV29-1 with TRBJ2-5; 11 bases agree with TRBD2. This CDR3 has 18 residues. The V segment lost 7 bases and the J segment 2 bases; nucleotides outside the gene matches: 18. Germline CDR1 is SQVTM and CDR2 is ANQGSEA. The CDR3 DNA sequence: TGCAGCGCAAGGGGATTCCGACTAGCGGGGTTTTGGCAAGAGACCCAGTACTTC. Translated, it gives CSARGFRLAGFWQETQYF. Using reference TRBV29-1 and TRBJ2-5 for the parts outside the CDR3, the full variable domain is SAVISQKPSRDICQRGTSLTIQCQVDSQVTMMFWYRQQPGQSLTLIATANQGSEATYESGFVIDKFPISRPNLTFSTLTVSNMSPEDSSIYLCSARGFRLAGFWQETQYFGPGTRLLVL.

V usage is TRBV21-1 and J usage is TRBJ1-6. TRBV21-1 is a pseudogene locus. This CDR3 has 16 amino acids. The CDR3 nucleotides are TGTGCCAGCAGCACAAGGACGGCCCCCTATAATTCACCCCTCCACTTT. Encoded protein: CASSTRTAPYNSPLHF.

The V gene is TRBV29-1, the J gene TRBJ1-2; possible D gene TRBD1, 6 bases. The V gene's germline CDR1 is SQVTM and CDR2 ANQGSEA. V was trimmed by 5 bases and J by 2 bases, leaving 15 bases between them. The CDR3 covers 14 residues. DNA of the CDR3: TGCAGCGTTTCGGCCCAGGGGAACAACTATGGCTACACCTTC. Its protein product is CSVSAQGNNYGYTF.

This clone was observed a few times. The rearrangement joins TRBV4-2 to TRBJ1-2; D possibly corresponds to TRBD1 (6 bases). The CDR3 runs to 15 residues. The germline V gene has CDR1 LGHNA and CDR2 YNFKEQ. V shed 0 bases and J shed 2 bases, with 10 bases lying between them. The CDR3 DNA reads TGTGCCAGCAGCCAAGATGTAGGGGGAAACTATGGCTACACCTTC. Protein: CASSQDVGGNYGYTF.

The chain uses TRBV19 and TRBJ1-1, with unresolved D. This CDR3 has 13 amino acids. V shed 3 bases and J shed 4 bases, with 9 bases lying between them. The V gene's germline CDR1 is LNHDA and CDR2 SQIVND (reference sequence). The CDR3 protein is CASSMMAGTEAFF. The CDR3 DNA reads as TGTGCCAGTAGTATGATGGCGGGCACTGAAGCTTTCTTT.

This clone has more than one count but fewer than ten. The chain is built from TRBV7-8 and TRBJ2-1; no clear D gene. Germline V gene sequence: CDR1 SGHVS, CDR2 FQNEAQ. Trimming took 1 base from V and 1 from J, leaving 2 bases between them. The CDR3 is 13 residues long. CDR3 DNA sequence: TGTGCCAGCAGCTTAGGTTCCTACAATGAGCAGTTCTTC. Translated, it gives CASSLGSYNEQFF.

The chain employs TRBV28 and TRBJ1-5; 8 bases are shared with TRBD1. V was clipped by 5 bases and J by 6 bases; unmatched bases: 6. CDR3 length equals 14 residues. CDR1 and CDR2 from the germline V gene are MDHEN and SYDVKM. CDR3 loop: CASSPQGASQPQHF. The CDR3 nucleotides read TGTGCCAGCAGTCCCCAGGGGGCATCTCAGCCCCAGCATTTT.

The CDR3, as DNA: TGTGCCAGCAGCTTGCGGGTAGGGGTTAATGAAAAACTGTTTTTT. This sequence encodes CASSLRVGVNEKLFF. The V and J genes are TRBV5-6 and TRBJ1-4, with a weak D call TRBD1 (5 bases). Trimming removed 1 base from V and 4 bases from J, with 11 bases in between. Germline V gives CDR1 SGHDT, CDR2 YYEEEE. This CDR3 is 15 amino acids long.

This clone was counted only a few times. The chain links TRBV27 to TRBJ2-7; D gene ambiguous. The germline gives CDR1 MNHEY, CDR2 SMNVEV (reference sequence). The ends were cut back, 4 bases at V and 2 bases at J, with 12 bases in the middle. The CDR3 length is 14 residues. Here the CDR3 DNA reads TGTGCCAGCAGTTATCTGGACCGAACCTACGAGCAGTACTTC. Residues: CASSYLDRTYEQYF.

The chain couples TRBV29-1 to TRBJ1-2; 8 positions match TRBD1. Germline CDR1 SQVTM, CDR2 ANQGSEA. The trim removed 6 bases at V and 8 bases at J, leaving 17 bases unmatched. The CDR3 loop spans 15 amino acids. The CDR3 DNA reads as TGCAGCGTCGTATGGCCGGGACAGGCAGCTTTGGGCTACACCTTC. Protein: CSVVWPGQAALGYTF.

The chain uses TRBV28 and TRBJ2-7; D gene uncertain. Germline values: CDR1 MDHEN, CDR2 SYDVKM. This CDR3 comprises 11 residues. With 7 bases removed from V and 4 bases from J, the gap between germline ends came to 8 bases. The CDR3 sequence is CASKVRYEQYF. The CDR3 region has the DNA TGTGCCAGCAAAGTGCGTTACGAGCAGTACTTC.

This chain's CDR3 is CASSFRTGTYEQYF. DNA of the CDR3: TGTGCCAGCAGTTTTCGGACAGGGACCTACGAGCAGTACTTC. The rearrangement links TRBV28 to TRBJ2-7; the match to TRBD1 covers 8 bases. V lost 3 bases and J lost 2; bases outside the gene matches: 3. Germline lookup yields CDR1 MDHEN and CDR2 SYDVKM. CDR3 length: 14 residues.

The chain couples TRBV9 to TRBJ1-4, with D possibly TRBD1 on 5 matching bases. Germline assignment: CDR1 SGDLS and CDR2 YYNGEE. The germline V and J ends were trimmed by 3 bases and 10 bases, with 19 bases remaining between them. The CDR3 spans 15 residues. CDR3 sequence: CASSAIGWGPGKLFF. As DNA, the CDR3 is TGTGCCAGCAGCGCAATTGGGTGGGGACCCGGAAAACTGTTTTTT.

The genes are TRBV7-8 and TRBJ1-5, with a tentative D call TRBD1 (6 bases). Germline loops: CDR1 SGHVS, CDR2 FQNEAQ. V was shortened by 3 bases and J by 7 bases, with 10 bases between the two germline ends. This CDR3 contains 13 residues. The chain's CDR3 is CASSLGHAQPQHF. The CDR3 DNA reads TGTGCCAGCAGCTTGGGACATGCCCAGCCCCAGCATTTT.

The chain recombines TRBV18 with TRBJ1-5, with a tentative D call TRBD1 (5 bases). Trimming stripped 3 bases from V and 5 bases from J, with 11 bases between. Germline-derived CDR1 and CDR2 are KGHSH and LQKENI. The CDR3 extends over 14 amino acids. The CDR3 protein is CASSPSKGYQPQHF. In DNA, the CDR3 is TGTGCCAGCTCACCGTCTAAGGGGTATCAGCCCCAGCATTTT.

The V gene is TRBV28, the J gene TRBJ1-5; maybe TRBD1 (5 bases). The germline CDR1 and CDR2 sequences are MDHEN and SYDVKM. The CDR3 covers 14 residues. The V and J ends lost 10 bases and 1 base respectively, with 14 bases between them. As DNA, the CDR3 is TGTGCCACCCCGGGGGGGTCGAGCAATCAGCCCCAGCATTTT. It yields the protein CATPGGSSNQPQHF.

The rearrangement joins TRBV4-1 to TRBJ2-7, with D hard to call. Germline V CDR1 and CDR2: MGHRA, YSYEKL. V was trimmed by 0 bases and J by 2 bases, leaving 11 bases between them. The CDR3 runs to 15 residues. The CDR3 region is CASSQEASRAYEQYF. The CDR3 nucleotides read TGCGCCAGCAGCCAAGAAGCTTCCCGGGCCTACGAGCAGTACTTC.

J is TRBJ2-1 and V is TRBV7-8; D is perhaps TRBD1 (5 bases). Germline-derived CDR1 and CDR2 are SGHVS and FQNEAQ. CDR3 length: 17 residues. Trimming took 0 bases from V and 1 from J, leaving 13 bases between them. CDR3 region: CASSLAIAGQSYNEQFF. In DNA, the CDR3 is TGTGCCAGCAGCTTAGCGATAGCCGGACAATCCTACAATGAGCAGTTCTTC.

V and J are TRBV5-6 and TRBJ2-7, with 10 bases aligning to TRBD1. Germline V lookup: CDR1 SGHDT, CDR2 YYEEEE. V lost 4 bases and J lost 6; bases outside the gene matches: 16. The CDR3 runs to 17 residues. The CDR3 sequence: CASSDRDRGWFPPEQYF. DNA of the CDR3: TGTGCCAGCAGCGACCGGGACAGGGGATGGTTTCCACCCGAGCAGTACTTC.

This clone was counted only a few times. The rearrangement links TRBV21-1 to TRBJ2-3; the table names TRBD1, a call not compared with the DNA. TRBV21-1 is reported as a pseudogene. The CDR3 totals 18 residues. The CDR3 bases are TGTGCCAGCAGCAAAGGGGAAGGGGCAGGTGCCACCACAGATACGCAGTATTTT. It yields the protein CASSKGEGAGATTDTQYF.

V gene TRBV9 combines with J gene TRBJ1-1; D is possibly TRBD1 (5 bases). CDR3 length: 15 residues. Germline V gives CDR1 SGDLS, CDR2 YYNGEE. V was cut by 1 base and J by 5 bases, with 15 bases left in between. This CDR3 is CASSVRGGRGTEAFF. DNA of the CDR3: TGTGCCAGCAGCGTAAGGGGAGGTCGGGGTACTGAAGCTTTCTTT. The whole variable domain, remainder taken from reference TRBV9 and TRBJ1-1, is DSGVTQTPKHLITATGQRVTLRCSPRSGDLSVYWYQQSLDQGLQFLIQYYNGEERAKGNILERFSAQQFPDLHSELNLSSLELGDSALYFCASSVRGGRGTEAFFGQGTRLTVV.

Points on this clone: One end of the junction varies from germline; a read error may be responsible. In DNA, the CDR3 is TGTGCTAGCAGCTTAGCGGATTGGGGGAGTGAGCAGTTCTTC. As protein: CASSLADWGSEQFF. The chain uses TRBV7-7 and TRBJ2-1; tentative D call: TRBD2 (6 bases). Germline CDR1 and CDR2: SSHAT and FNYEAQ (reference sequence). The CDR3 loop spans 14 amino acids.

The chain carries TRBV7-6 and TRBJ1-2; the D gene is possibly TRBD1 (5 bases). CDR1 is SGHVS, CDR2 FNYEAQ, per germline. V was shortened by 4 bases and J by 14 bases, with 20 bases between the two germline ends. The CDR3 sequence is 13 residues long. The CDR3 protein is CASSSGTPFSTTF. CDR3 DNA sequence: TGTGCCAGCAGCTCCGGGACCCCCTTCTCGACAACCTTC. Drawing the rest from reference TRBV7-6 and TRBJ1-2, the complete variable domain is GAGVSQSPRYKVTKRGQDVALRCDPISGHVSLYWYRQALGQGPEFLTYFNYEAQQDKSGLPNDRFSAERPEGSISTLTIQRTEQRDSAMYRCASSSGTPFSTTFGSGTRLTVV.